A selection of T cell receptor beta chains follows, all from one sample in a study of blood T cell repertoires in COVID-19. Clones were sequenced by immunoSEQ multiplex PCR, and TCRdb holds only the in-frame ones, with some missing. The sample shows approximately 220,000 clones, about 80% of them seen only once. The material sequenced was peripheral blood. These receptor sequences come from a woman aged 25 to 39 who had recovered from COVID-19. CDR3s include the opening cysteine and the closing phenylalanine or tryptophan. Part of the rows lack a size; the others show once, few, many or a class for expanded clones.

clone_size: .; v_call: TRBV5-1; j_call: TRBJ2-7; cdr3_aa: CASSRGLFRIQYF
clone_size: .; v_call: TRBV11-2; j_call: TRBJ1-5; cdr3_aa: CASSKDGGVYQPQHF
clone_size: .; v_call: TRBV7-2; j_call: TRBJ1-5; cdr3_aa: CASSLGTANQGPQHF
clone_size: .; v_call: TRBV18; j_call: TRBJ2-1; cdr3_aa: CASSPRRQTYNEQFF
clone_size: .; v_call: TRBV28; j_call: TRBJ1-2; cdr3_aa: CASSPGTGGDYGYTF
clone_size: .; v_call: TRBV6-5; j_call: TRBJ1-1; cdr3_aa: CASSRGGTEAFF
clone_size: .; v_call: TRBV30; j_call: TRBJ2-1; cdr3_aa: CAWTRGTGGREQFF
clone_size: .; v_call: TRBV9; j_call: TRBJ2-3; cdr3_aa: CASSVEGRATDTQYF
clone_size: .; v_call: TRBV6-6; j_call: TRBJ2-1; cdr3_aa: CASRGRNNEQFF
clone_size: few; v_call: TRBV7-9; j_call: TRBJ2-1; cdr3_aa: CASTSGLYNEQFF
clone_size: .; v_call: TRBV27; j_call: TRBJ2-7; cdr3_aa: CASKTAGSSYEQYF
clone_size: .; v_call: TRBV7-6; j_call: TRBJ2-3; cdr3_aa: CASSPSGSTDTQYF
clone_size: .; v_call: TRBV7-9; j_call: TRBJ2-1; cdr3_aa: CASSLTGNEQFF